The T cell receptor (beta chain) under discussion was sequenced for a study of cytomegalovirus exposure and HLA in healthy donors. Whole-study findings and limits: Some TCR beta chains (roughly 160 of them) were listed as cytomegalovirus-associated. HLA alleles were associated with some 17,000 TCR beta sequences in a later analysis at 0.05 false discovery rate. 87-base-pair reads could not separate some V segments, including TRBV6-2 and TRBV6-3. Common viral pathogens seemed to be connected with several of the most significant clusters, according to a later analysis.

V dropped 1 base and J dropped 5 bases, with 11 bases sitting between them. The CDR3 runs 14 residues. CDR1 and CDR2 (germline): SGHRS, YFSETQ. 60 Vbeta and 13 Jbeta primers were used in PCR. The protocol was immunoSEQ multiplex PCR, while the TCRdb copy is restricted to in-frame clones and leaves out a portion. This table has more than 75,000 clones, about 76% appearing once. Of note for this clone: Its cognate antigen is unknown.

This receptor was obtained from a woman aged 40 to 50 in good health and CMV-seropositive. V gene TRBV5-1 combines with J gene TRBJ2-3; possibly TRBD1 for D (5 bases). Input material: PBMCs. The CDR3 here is CASSLPQGRDTQYF. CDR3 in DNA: TGCGCCAGCAGCTTGCCCCAGGGAAGAGATACGCAGTATTTT.